Shown below are 30 T cell receptor beta chains from a single sample sequenced in a study of CD4 T cells in relation to SARS-CoV-2 and coronaviruses. Their antigens remain unidentified. The method was immunoSEQ multiplex PCR; TCRdb's version includes in-frame clones alone and lacks a portion of them. Of about 22,000 clones detected, 72% appear once; the ten largest clones hold around 16%. Unexposed donor CD4+ T cells date from about 2011-2018, before the COVID-19 pandemic. After around nine days of culture, CD4+ T cells were isolated. The sample was CD4+ T cells from PBMCs, cultured in vitro. These receptors originate from a human donor in good health.

The genes are TRBV7-2 and TRBJ2-3; TRBD1 agrees at 7 bases. Germline lookup yields CDR1 SGHTA and CDR2 FQGNSA. V shed 8 bases, J shed 4 bases, and the junction held 9 bases outside the gene matches. CDR3 length equals 14 residues. CDR3 amino acids: CASHPRTGADTQYF. CDR3 DNA sequence: TGTGCCAGCCACCCCCGGACAGGAGCAGATACGCAGTATTTT. Full variable domain (missing parts from reference TRBV7-2 and TRBJ2-3): GAGVSQSPSNKVTEKGKDVELRCDPISGHTALYWYRQSLGQGLEFLIYFQGNSAPDKSGLPSDRFSAERTGGSVSTLTIQRTQQEDSAVYLCASHPRTGADTQYFGPGTRLTVL.

This clone has just one count. The rearrangement links TRBV2 to TRBJ2-7; 10 positions agree with TRBD2. The length of the CDR3 is 16 residues. With V trimmed by 6 bases and J by 4 bases, 12 bases remained unmatched. CDR1 is SNHLY, CDR2 FYNNEI, per germline. Here the CDR3 reads CASRTAGGPSGYEQYF. The CDR3 DNA sequence: TGTGCCAGCAGGACAGCGGGAGGGCCCTCGGGATACGAGCAGTACTTC.

The table lists this clone with a count of one. The rearrangement links TRBV2 to TRBJ2-7; 8 bases align to TRBD2. V trimming: 7 bases; J trimming: 4 bases; junction bases outside the gene matches: 9. This CDR3 is built from 14 residues. From germline, CDR1 is SNHLY and CDR2 FYNNEI. This CDR3 is CASNAGTSKYEQYF. The CDR3 nucleotides read TGTGCCAGCAACGCCGGGACTAGTAAGTACGAGCAGTACTTC.

The V gene is TRBV7-2, the J gene TRBJ2-1; 9 bases line up with TRBD2. The CDR3 sequence is 15 residues long. Germline V lookup: CDR1 SGHTA, CDR2 FQGNSA. The junction had 5 bases not matched to a gene; V was cut back by 1 base and J by 7 bases. CDR3 in DNA: TGTGCCAGCAGCTTAGGCGGGGGGGCCAATAATGAGCAGTTCTTC. Its translation is CASSLGGGANNEQFF.

The chain employs TRBV12-3 or TRBV12-4 and TRBJ2-5; D could derive from TRBD1 or TRBD2 (5 bases each). The CDR3 covers 11 residues. V was clipped by 3 bases and J by 13 bases, with 12 bases between them. The CDR3: CASSLGPALYF. Here the CDR3 DNA reads TGTGCCAGCAGTTTGGGACCCGCGCTGTACTTC.

J is TRBJ1-4 and V is TRBV9; the match to TRBD1 covers 10 bases. The CDR3 spans 15 residues. The junction had 5 bases not matched to a gene; V was cut back by 4 bases and J by 5 bases. Germline-derived CDR1 and CDR2 are SGDLS and YYNGEE. The CDR3 loop is CASSIMGQGNEKLFF. The CDR3 DNA follows: TGTGCCAGCAGCATTATGGGACAGGGGAATGAAAAACTGTTTTTT.

The sample holds a few counts of this clone. The rearrangement uses TRBV7-9 and TRBJ1-5; D is possibly TRBD1 (6 bases). CDR3 length equals 13 residues. Per germline, CDR1 SEHNR and CDR2 FQNEAQ (reference sequence). With 5 bases removed from V and 6 bases from J, the gap between germline ends came to 11 bases. DNA for the CDR3: TGTGCCAGCAGCGCTCAGGGGACTCAGCCCCAGCATTTT. Encoded protein: CASSAQGTQPQHF.

There are a few counts of this clone. V is TRBV7-2 and J is TRBJ2-7, with 7 bases lining up with TRBD2. J was trimmed by 5 bases and V by 5 bases; bases with no gene match: 9. Germline V lookup: CDR1 SGHTA, CDR2 FQGNSA. The CDR3 is 14 residues long. The CDR3 here is CASSHPGLINEQYF. CDR3 nucleotide sequence: TGTGCCAGCAGCCACCCGGGACTAATCAACGAGCAGTACTTC.

The chain employs TRBV7-9 and TRBJ2-1; perhaps D is TRBD1 or TRBD2 (5 bases each). CDR1 is SEHNR and CDR2 is FQNEAQ in the germline V gene (reference sequence). V was trimmed by 4 bases and J by 2 bases, leaving 18 bases between them. The CDR3 is made up of 17 amino acids. CDR3 loop: CASSSKGSRVAYNEQFF. Here the CDR3 DNA reads TGTGCCAGCAGCTCCAAGGGGTCGCGGGTTGCCTACAATGAGCAGTTCTTC.

J is TRBJ1-1 and V is TRBV18, with D uncertain. Trimming pared 0 bases from V and 4 bases from J, leaving 9 bases between. This CDR3 has 14 amino acids. Germline CDR1 is KGHSH and CDR2 is LQKENI. CDR3 bases: TGTGCCAGCTCACCACCGGTCAGAGCCACTGAAGCTTTCTTT. Translating gives CASSPPVRATEAFF.

This clone was seen only a few times. The rearrangement joins TRBV7-9 to TRBJ2-7; the D gene is possibly TRBD2 (5 bases). The CDR3 runs 11 residues. Germline V CDR1 and CDR2: SEHNR, FQNEAQ (reference sequence). The ends were cut back, 8 bases at V and 4 bases at J, with 9 bases in the middle. For the CDR3, the DNA is TGTGCCAGCGGTACGGGGTACGAGCAGTACTTC. Translating gives CASGTGYEQYF.

V is TRBV18 and J is TRBJ2-7; 7 nucleotides line up with TRBD1. The germline V gene encodes CDR1 KGHSH and CDR2 LQKENI. The ends lost 1 base at V and 6 bases at J; junction bases unmatched: 6. This CDR3 region has 14 residues. The CDR3 is CASSPRDRGPEQYF. The DNA of the CDR3 is TGTGCCAGCTCACCACGGGACAGAGGTCCCGAGCAGTACTTC. Using reference TRBV18 and TRBJ2-7 for the parts outside the CDR3, the full variable domain is NAGVMQNPRHLVRRRGQEARLRCSPMKGHSHVYWYRQLPEEGLKFMVYLQKENIIDESGMPKERFSAEFPKEGPSILRIQQVVRGDSAAYFCASSPRDRGPEQYFGPGTRLTVT.

The rearrangement uses TRBV4-2 and TRBJ2-2; no definite D call. V was pared by 1 base and J by 5 bases, with 11 bases between. Looked up from germline, CDR1 is LGHNA and CDR2 is YNFKEQ. The CDR3 sequence is 15 residues long. The CDR3 DNA sequence: TGTGCCAGCAGCCAAGTAGGCGCGAGGACCGGGGAGCTGTTTTTT. Translation gives CASSQVGARTGELFF.

The genes are TRBV10-3 and TRBJ2-2; no firm D call. The CDR3 runs to 13 residues. Germline V lookup: CDR1 ENHRY, CDR2 SYGVKD. Trimming took 2 bases from V and 4 from J, leaving 5 bases between them. The CDR3 loop is CAISELVTGELFF. Written as DNA, the CDR3 is TGTGCCATCAGTGAGCTGGTCACCGGGGAGCTGTTTTTT.

The CDR3 DNA follows: TGTGCCAGCAGCCAAGATCAGGGGAGCAATTCACCCCTCCACTTT. It translates to CASSQDQGSNSPLHF. V gene TRBV3-1 (or the pseudogene TRBV3-2) combines with J gene TRBJ1-6, with D perhaps matching TRBD1 (6 bases). Germline V gives CDR1 LGHDT, CDR2 YNNKEL (reference sequence). The CDR3 covers 15 residues. V was trimmed by 0 bases and J by 7 bases, leaving 10 bases between them.

V usage is TRBV7-2 and J usage is TRBJ1-1; TRBD1 aligns across 7 bases. Germline trimming cut 5 bases from V and 0 bases from J; bases unmatched to any gene: 6. This CDR3 contains 15 residues. Germline V gives CDR1 SGHTA, CDR2 FQGNSA. The CDR3 region has the DNA TGTGCCAGCAGCCTTGGGGGACAGTTGAACACTGAAGCTTTCTTT. Protein sequence: CASSLGGQLNTEAFF.

This clone showed up just a few times. The chain uses TRBV12-3 or TRBV12-4 and TRBJ2-7; perhaps TRBD1 as D (6 bases). V was trimmed by 3 bases and J by 4 bases, leaving 7 bases between them. This CDR3 has 12 residues. CDR3 amino acids: CASSFQGYEQYF. The CDR3 DNA reads as TGTGCCAGCAGTTTTCAGGGGTACGAGCAGTACTTC.

The chain is built from TRBV4-1 and TRBJ2-2; D gene ambiguous. Germline V gene lookup returns CDR1 MGHRA and CDR2 YSYEKL. The CDR3 consists of 13 residues. V was trimmed by 3 bases and J by 1 base, leaving 3 bases between them. For the CDR3, the DNA is TGCGCCAGCAGCCACGAGAACACCGGGGAGCTGTTTTTT. Translating it yields CASSHENTGELFF.

The V and J genes are TRBV3-1 (or the pseudogene TRBV3-2) and TRBJ1-4; D ambiguous. Deletions cut 2 bases from V and 4 bases from J, with 8 bases between. The CDR3 runs 14 residues. Germline CDR1 and CDR2: LGHDT and YNNKEL (reference sequence). In DNA, the CDR3 is TGTGCCAGCAGCCAACCACCGAATAATGAAAAACTGTTTTTT. It specifies CASSQPPNNEKLFF.

This clone was found once. Because it lacks the conserved phenylalanine or tryptophan at the end, this CDR3 is likely a read error. Because the CDR3's place on the DNA is in doubt, the DNA is left out and the CDR3 is given as listed by TCRdb. This sequence joins TRBV6-4 and TRBJ1-4; the D segment call TRBD1 is taken from the table without a DNA check. Germline lookup yields CDR1 MRHNA and CDR2 SNTAGT. The CDR3 numbers 10 amino acids, ends counted. CDR3 in amino acids: CASSDSDRVR.

The chain has TRBV7-8 and TRBJ2-2; 8 bases align to TRBD2. Germline loops: CDR1 SGHVS, CDR2 FQNEAQ. The CDR3 length is 16 residues. The V gene end was trimmed by 6 bases and the J gene end by 5 bases; junction bases not matched to a gene: 11. The DNA of the CDR3 is TGTGCCAGCAGGAAAGCCCGGGGGGGGCGGACCGGGGAGCTGTTTTTT. It specifies CASRKARGGRTGELFF.

CDR3 nucleotides: TGTGCCAGCAGGATGGGACTAGCGGGATTTGGGGAGCTGTTTTTT. It is translated as CASRMGLAGFGELFF. This rearrangement joins TRBV6-5 to TRBJ2-2; 13 nucleotides align to TRBD2. Per germline, CDR1 MNHEY and CDR2 SVGAGI. The CDR3 is 15 residues long. The V and J ends lost 6 bases and 8 bases, in that order; junction bases with no gene match: 6.

This clone came up a few times. V is TRBV30 and J is TRBJ2-7; maybe TRBD2 (5 bases). V was cut by 6 bases and J by 3 bases, with 15 bases left in between. Germline loops: CDR1 GTSNPN, CDR2 SVGIG (reference sequence). The CDR3 is 13 residues long. This CDR3 reads CACAPRTLYEQYF. The CDR3 region has the DNA TGTGCCTGTGCGCCCCGGACTCTCTACGAGCAGTACTTC.

This chain connects TRBV19 to TRBJ1-2; 7 bases fit TRBD1. This CDR3 region has 15 residues. The germline CDR1 and CDR2 sequences are LNHDA and SQIVND (reference sequence). Germline trimming cut 6 bases from V and 3 bases from J; bases unmatched to any gene: 10. The CDR3, as DNA: TGTGCCAGTAGAGGGACCCAGGGGGGGGACTATGGCTACACCTTC. Protein sequence: CASRGTQGGDYGYTF. The whole variable domain, filled in from reference TRBV19 and TRBJ1-2, reads DGGITQSPKYLFRKEGQNVTLSCEQNLNHDAMYWYRQDPGQGLRLIYYSQIVNDFQKGDIAEGYSVSREKKESFPLTVTSAQKNPTAFYLCASRGTQGGDYGYTFGSGTRLTVV.

This chain connects TRBV11-2 to TRBJ2-2, with D possibly TRBD1 on 6 matching bases. V shed 1 base and J shed 3 bases, with 12 bases lying between them. Germline lookup yields CDR1 SGHAT and CDR2 FQNNGV. The CDR3 has 16 residues. The CDR3 loop is CASSLGYYRDTGELFF. The CDR3 DNA is TGTGCCAGCAGCTTAGGCTACTACAGGGACACCGGGGAGCTGTTTTTT.

The chain couples TRBV3-1 (or the pseudogene TRBV3-2) to TRBJ2-5; D may be TRBD2 (6 bases). CDR1 LGHDT and CDR2 YNNKEL come from the germline V gene (reference sequence). The CDR3 consists of 13 residues. V lost 4 bases to trimming and J lost 9 bases, with 15 bases between them. CDR3: CASSRDSIGAQYF. The CDR3 DNA is TGTGCCAGCAGCCGGGACTCAATCGGGGCCCAGTACTTC.

The chain uses TRBV19 and TRBJ2-2; 12 bases agree with TRBD1. There are 17 residues in the CDR3. The germline V gene has CDR1 LNHDA and CDR2 SQIVND (reference sequence). V dropped 5 bases and J dropped 5; count of bases not matched to a gene: 9. The CDR3 bases are TGTGCCAGTAGTCCTAGGGGACAGGGGGCACGTACCGGGGAGCTGTTTTTT. Translating it yields CASSPRGQGARTGELFF.

This chain's CDR3 is CASSELASRGIQYF. CDR3 nucleotide sequence: TGTGCCAGCAGTGAACTAGCGTCCCGGGGCATTCAGTACTTC. This chain joins TRBV2 and TRBJ2-4; TRBD2 might be the D (6 bases). The CDR3 sequence is 14 residues long. The V and J ends lost 2 bases and 9 bases respectively, with 14 bases between them. Germline V lookup: CDR1 SNHLY, CDR2 FYNNEI. The entire variable domain, with the rest obtained from reference TRBV2 and TRBJ2-4, is as follows: EPEVTQTPSHQVTQMGQEVILRCVPISNHLYFYWYRQILGQKVEFLVSFYNNEISEKSEIFDDQFSVERPDGSNFTLKIRSTKLEDSAMYFCASSELASRGIQYFGAGTRLSVL.

The chain carries TRBV10-1 and TRBJ2-3; TRBD1 matches at 11 bases. The CDR3 loop spans 16 amino acids. Trimming cost V 5 bases and J 7 bases; bases outside gene matches: 11. CDR1 and CDR2 from the germline V gene are WNHNN and SYGVQD (reference sequence). Here the CDR3 reads CASSRRTGGDQNTQYF. In nucleotides, the CDR3 is TGCGCCAGCAGTCGGCGGACAGGGGGCGATCAGAATACGCAGTATTTT.

This clone was counted a few times. V is TRBV7-2 and J is TRBJ2-5; maybe TRBD1 (7 bases). Germline CDR1 reads SGHTA; CDR2 reads FQGNSA. V lost 5 bases and J lost 3, with 16 bases in between. This CDR3 is built from 15 residues. The CDR3 spells CASSGQTGEEETQYF. For the CDR3, the DNA is TGTGCCAGCAGCGGGCAAACAGGGGAGGAAGAGACCCAGTACTTC.